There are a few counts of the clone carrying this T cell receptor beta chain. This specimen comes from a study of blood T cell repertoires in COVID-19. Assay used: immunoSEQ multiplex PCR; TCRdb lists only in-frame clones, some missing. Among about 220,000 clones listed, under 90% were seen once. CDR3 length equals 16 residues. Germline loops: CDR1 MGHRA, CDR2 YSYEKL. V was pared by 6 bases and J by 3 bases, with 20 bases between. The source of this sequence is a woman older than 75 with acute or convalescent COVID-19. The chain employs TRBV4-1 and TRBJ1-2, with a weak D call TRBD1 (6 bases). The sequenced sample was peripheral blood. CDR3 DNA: TGCGCCAGCAGGCTGAGGGGGACAAGGGATGACTATGGCTACACCTTC. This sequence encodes CASRLRGTRDDYGYTF.